This T cell receptor (beta chain) is drawn from a study of cytomegalovirus exposure and HLA in healthy donors. Study findings and constraints: The classifier reportedly diagnosed cytomegalovirus status with high specificity and sensitivity. Several of the most significant clusters appeared, in a later analysis, to be linked to common viral pathogens.

PCR was performed using 60 Vbeta and 13 Jbeta primers. Assay used: immunoSEQ multiplex PCR; TCRdb lists only in-frame clones, some missing. The table has 150,000 to 200,000 clones, about four fifths seen once. Worth noting for this clone: Its antigen is not known.

Per germline, CDR1 SGHAT and CDR2 FQNNGV. V lost 1 base and J lost 3, with 13 bases in between. This CDR3 is built from 15 residues. This receptor was identified in a woman in her forties or fifties in good health and CMV-seronegative. The sequenced material came from PBMCs. The chain is built from TRBV11-2 and TRBJ2-7; D may be TRBD1 (6 bases). The CDR3, as DNA: TGTGCCAGCAGCTTAGTTTCAGGGGCTGTCTACGAGCAGTACTTC. Translation gives CASSLVSGAVYEQYF.